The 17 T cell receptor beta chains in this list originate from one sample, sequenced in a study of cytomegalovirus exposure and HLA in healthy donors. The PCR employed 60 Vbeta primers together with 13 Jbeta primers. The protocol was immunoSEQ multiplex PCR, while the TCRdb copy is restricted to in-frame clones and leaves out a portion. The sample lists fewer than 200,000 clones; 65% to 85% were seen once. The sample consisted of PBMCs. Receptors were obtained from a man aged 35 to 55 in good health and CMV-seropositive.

CDR3 protein: CASSYTGDSNQPQHF. Here the CDR3 DNA reads TGTGCCAGCAGTTACACAGGGGATAGCAATCAGCCCCAGCATTTT. The rearrangement links TRBV6-5 to TRBJ1-5; TRBD1 matches at 7 bases. Germline trimming cut 2 bases from V and 0 bases from J; bases unmatched to any gene: 1. CDR1 and CDR2 from the germline V gene are MNHEY and SVGAGI. The CDR3 is 15 amino acids.

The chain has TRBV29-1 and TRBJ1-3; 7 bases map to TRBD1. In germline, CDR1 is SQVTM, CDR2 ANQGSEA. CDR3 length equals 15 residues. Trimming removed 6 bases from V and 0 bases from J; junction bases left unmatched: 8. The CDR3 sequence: CSVVTGTVSGNTIYF. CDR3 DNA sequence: TGCAGCGTCGTGACAGGGACCGTCTCTGGAAACACCATATATTTT.

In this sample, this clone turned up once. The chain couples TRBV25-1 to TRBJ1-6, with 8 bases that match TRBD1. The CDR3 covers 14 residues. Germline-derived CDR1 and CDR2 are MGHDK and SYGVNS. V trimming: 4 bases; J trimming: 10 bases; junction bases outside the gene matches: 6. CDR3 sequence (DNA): TGTGCCAGCAGTGCGGACAGGGATCGATCACCCCTCCACTTT. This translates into CASSADRDRSPLHF.

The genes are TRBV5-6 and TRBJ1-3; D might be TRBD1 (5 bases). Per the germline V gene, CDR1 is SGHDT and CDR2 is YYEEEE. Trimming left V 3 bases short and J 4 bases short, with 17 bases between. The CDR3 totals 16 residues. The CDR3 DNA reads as TGTGCCAGCAGCTCCGGAAGGGGCGCGGGAGGAAACACCATATATTTT. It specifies CASSSGRGAGGNTIYF.

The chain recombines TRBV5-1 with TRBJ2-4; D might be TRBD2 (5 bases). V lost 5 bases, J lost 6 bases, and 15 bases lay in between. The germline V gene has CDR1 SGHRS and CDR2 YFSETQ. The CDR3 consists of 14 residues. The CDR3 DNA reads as TGCGCCAGCAGTCAATGGACTGGAGGAAACATTCAGTACTTC. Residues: CASSQWTGGNIQYF.

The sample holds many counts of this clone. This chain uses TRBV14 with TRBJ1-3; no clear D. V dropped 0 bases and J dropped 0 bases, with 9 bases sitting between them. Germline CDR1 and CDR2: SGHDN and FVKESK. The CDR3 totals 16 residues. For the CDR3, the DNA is TGTGCCAGCAGCCAAGACCTCCCCGGCTCTGGAAACACCATATATTTT. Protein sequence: CASSQDLPGSGNTIYF. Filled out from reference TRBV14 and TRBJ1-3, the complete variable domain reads EAGVTQFPSHSVIEKGQTVTLRCDPISGHDNLYWYRRVMGKEIKFLLHFVKESKQDESGMPNNRFLAERTGGTYSTLKVQPAELEDSGVYFCASSQDLPGSGNTIYFGEGSWLTVV.

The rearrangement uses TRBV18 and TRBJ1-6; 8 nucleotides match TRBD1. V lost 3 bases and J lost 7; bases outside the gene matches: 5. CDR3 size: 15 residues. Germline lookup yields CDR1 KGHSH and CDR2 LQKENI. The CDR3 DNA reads TGTGCCAGCTCACCCATAGACAGGGGAAATTCACCCCTCCACTTT. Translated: CASSPIDRGNSPLHF.

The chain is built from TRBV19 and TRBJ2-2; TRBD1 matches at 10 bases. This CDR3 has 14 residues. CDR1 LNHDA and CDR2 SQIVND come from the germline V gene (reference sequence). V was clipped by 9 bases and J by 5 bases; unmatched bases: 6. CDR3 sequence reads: CASGQGEWTGELFF. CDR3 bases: TGTGCCAGCGGACAGGGGGAGTGGACCGGGGAGCTGTTTTTT.

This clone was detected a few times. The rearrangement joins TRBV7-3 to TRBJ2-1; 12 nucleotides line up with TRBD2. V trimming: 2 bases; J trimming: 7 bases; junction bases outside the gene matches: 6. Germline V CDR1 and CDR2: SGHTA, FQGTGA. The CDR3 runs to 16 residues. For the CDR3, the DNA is TGTGCCAGCAGCTTACCAGGACTAGCGGGGAAGAATGAGCAGTTCTTC. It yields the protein CASSLPGLAGKNEQFF.

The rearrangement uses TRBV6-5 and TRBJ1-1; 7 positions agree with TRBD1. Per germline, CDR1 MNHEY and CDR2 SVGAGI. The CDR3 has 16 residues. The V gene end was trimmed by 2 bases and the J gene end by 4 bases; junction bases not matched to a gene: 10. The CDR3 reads CASSYPRTGPGTEAFF. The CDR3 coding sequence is TGTGCCAGCAGTTACCCCAGGACAGGCCCGGGCACTGAAGCTTTCTTT.

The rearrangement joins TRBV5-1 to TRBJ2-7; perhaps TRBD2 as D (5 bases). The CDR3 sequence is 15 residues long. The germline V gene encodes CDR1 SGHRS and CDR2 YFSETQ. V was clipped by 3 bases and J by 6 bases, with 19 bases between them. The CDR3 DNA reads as TGCGCCAGCAGCTCCTCGGACTCTGGTAAGAGCGAGCAGTACTTC. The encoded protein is CASSSSDSGKSEQYF.

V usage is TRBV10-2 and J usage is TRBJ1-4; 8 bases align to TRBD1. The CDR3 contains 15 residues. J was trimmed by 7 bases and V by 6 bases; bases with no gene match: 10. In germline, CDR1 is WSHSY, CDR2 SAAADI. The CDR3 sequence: CASSDVGQGGEKLFF. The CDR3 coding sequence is TGCGCCAGCAGCGACGTAGGACAGGGTGGTGAAAAACTGTTTTTT.

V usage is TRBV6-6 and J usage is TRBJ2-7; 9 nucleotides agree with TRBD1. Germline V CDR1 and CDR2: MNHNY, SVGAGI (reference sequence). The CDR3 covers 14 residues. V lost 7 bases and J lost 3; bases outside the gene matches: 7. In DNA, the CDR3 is TGTGCCAGCACCCAAACAGGGGGCAGCTACGAGCAGTACTTC. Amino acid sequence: CASTQTGGSYEQYF.

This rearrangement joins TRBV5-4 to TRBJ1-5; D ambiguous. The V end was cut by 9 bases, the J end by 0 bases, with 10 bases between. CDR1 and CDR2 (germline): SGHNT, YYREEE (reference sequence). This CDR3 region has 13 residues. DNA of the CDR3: TGTGCCATCCCGGGTCATAGCAATCAGCCCCAGCATTTT. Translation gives CAIPGHSNQPQHF.

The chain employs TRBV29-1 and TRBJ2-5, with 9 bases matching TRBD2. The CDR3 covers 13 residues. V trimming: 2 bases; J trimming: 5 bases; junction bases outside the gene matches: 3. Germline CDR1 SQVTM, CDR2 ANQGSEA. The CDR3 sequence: CSVEHTSGETQYF. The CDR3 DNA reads TGCAGCGTTGAACACACTAGCGGGGAGACCCAGTACTTC. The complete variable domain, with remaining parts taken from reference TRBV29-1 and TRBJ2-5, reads SAVISQKPSRDICQRGTSLTIQCQVDSQVTMMFWYRQQPGQSLTLIATANQGSEATYESGFVIDKFPISRPNLTFSTLTVSNMSPEDSSIYLCSVEHTSGETQYFGPGTRLLVL.

The CDR3, as DNA: TGTGCCAGCAGCCCAGAATGGGGAGGGCTTTCTCATGGCTACACCTTC. This encodes CASSPEWGGLSHGYTF. The gene calls are TRBV14 and TRBJ1-2; unclear D gene. CDR1 and CDR2 from the germline V gene are SGHDN and FVKESK. The CDR3 has 16 amino acids. Deletions cut 4 bases from V and 6 bases from J, with 21 bases between.

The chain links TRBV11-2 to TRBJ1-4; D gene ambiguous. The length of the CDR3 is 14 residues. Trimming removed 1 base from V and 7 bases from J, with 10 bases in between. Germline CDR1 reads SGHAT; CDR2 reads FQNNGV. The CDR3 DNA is TGTGCCAGCAGCTTAGGTCAGGCCGGTGAAAAACTGTTTTTT. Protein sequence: CASSLGQAGEKLFF.